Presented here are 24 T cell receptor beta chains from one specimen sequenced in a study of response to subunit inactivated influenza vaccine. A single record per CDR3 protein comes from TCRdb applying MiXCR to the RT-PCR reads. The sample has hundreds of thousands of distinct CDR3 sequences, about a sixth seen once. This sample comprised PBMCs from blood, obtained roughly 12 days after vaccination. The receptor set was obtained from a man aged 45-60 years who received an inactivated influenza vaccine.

The CDR3 bases are TGCAGCGTCGGTCAGGGGGTCGCTGAAGCTTTCTTT. Encoded protein: CSVGQGVAEAFF. The chain recombines TRBV29-1 with TRBJ1-1; 7 nucleotides match TRBD1. From germline, CDR1 is SQVTM and CDR2 ANQGSEA. V shed 6 bases, J shed 6 bases, and the junction held 7 bases outside the gene matches. This CDR3 is 12 amino acids long. The complete variable domain, with remaining parts taken from reference TRBV29-1 and TRBJ1-1, reads SAVISQKPSRDICQRGTSLTIQCQVDSQVTMMFWYRQQPGQSLTLIATANQGSEATYESGFVIDKFPISRPNLTFSTLTVSNMSPEDSSIYLCSVGQGVAEAFFGQGTRLTVV.

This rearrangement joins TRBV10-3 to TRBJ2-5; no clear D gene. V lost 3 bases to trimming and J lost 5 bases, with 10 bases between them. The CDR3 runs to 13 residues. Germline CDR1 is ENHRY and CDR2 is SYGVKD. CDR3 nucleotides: TGTGCCATCAGTGAATCGGAAAGGGAGACCCAGTACTTC. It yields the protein CAISESERETQYF.

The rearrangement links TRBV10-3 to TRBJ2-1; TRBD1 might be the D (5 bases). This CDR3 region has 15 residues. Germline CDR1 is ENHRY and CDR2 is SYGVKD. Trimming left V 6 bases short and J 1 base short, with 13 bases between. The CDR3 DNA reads TGTGCCATCAGGGGTCAGGGCCGATCCTACAATGAGCAGTTCTTC. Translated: CAIRGQGRSYNEQFF.

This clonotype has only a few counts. CDR3 sequence reads: CASSQGVVETQYF. CDR3 coding DNA: TGCGCCAGCAGCCAAGGCGTGGTGGAGACCCAGTACTTC. This chain connects TRBV4-1 to TRBJ2-5, with D unclear. The CDR3 runs to 13 residues. Germline V CDR1 and CDR2: MGHRA, YSYEKL. V lost 1 base to trimming and J lost 5 bases, with 8 bases between them.

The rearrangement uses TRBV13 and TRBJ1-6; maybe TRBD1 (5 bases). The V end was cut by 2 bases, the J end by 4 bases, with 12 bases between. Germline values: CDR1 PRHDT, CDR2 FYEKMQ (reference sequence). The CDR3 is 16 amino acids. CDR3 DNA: TGTGCCAGCAGCTTATTGGGGACGGAGTATAATTCACCCCTCCACTTT. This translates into CASSLLGTEYNSPLHF.

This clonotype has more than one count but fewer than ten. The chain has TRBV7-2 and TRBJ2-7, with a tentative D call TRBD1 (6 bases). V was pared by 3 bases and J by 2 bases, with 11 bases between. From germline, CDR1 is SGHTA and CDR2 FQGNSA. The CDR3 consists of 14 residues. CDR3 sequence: CASSFPGHTYEQYF. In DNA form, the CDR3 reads TGTGCCAGCAGCTTCCCGGGACATACCTACGAGCAGTACTTC.

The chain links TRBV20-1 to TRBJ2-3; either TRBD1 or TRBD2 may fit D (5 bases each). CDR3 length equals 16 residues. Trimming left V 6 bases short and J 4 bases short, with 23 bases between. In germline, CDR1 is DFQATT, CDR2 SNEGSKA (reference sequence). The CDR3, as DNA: TGCAGTGCCCTGAGTACGAGGGGCAACCCCGCAGATACGCAGTATTTT. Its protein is CSALSTRGNPADTQYF.

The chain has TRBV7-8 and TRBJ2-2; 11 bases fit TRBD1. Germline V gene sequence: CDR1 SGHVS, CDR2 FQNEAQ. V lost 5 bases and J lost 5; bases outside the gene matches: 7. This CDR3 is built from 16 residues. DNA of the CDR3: TGTGCCAGCAGCCCACAGGGACAGGGGGGTACCGGGGAGCTGTTTTTT. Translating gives CASSPQGQGGTGELFF. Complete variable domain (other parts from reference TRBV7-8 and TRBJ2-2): GAGVSQSPRYKVAKRGQDVALRCDPISGHVSLFWYQQALGQGPEFLTYFQNEAQLDKSGLPSDRFFAERPEGSVSTLKIQRTQQEDSAVYLCASSPQGQGGTGELFFGEGSRLTVL.

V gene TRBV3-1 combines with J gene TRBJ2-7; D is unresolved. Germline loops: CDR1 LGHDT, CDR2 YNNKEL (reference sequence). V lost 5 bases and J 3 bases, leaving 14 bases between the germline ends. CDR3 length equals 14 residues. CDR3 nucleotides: TGTGCCAGCAGCGGTTCACCGAGGAACTACGAGCAGTACTTC. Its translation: CASSGSPRNYEQYF.

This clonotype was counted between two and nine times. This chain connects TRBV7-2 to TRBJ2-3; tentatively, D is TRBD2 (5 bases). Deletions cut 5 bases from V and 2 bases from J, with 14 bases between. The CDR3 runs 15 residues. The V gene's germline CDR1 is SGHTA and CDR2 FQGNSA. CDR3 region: CASSVWTGITDTQYF. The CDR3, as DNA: TGTGCCAGCAGCGTCTGGACGGGGATCACAGATACGCAGTATTTT.

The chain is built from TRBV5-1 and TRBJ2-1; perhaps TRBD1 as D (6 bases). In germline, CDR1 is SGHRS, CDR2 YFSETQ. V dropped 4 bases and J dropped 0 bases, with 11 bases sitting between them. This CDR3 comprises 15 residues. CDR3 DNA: TGCGCCAGCAGCCGGGACACCAACTCCTACAATGAGCAGTTCTTC. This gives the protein CASSRDTNSYNEQFF. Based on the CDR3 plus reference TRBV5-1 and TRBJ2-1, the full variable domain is KAGVTQTPRYLIKTRGQQVTLSCSPISGHRSVSWYQQTPGQGLQFLFEYFSETQRNKGNFPGRFSGRQFSNSRSEMNVSTLELGDSALYLCASSRDTNSYNEQFFGPGTRLTVL.

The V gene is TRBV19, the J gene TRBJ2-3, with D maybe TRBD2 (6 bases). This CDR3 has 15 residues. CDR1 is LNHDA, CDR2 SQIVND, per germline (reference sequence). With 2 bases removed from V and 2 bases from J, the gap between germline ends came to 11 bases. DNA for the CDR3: TGTGCCAGTAGTATATTTCCGGGGGTCACAGATACGCAGTATTTT. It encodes CASSIFPGVTDTQYF.

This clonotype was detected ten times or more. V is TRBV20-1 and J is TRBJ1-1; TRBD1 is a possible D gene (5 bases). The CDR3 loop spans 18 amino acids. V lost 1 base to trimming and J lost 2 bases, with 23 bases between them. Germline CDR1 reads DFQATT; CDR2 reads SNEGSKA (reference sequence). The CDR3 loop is CSARVGTGINYLNTEAFF. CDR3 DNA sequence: TGCAGTGCTAGAGTGGGGACGGGGATCAATTACCTTAACACTGAAGCTTTCTTT.

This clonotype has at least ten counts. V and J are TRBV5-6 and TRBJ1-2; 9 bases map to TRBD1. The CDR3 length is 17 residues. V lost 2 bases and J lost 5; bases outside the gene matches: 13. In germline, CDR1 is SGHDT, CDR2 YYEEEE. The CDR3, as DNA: TGTGCCAGCAGCTTAGCCGGGACAGGGTTTGGATCATATGGCTACACCTTC. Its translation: CASSLAGTGFGSYGYTF.

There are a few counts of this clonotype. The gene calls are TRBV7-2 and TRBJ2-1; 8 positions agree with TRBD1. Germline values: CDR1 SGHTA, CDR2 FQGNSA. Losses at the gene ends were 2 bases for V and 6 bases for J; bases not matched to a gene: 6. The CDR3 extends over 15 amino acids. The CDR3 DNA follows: TGTGCCAGCAGCTTAATGGCCAGGGGGCTCAATGAGCAGTTCTTC. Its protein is CASSLMARGLNEQFF. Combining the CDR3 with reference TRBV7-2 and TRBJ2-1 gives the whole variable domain GAGVSQSPSNKVTEKGKDVELRCDPISGHTALYWYRQSLGQGLEFLIYFQGNSAPDKSGLPSDRFSAERTGGSVSTLTIQRTQQEDSAVYLCASSLMARGLNEQFFGPGTRLTVL.

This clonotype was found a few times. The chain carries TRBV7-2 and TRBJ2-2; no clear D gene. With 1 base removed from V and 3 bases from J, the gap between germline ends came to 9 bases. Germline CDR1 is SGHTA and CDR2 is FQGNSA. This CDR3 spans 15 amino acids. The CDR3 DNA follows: TGTGCCAGCAGCTTAGATCGCAGATACACCGGGGAGCTGTTTTTT. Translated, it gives CASSLDRRYTGELFF.

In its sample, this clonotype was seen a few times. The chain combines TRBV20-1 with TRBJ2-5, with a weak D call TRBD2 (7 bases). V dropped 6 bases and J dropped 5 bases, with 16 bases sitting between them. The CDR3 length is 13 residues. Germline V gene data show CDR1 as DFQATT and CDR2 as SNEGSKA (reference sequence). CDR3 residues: CSALGGGDETQYF. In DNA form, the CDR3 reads TGCAGTGCCTTGGGGGGGGGCGATGAGACCCAGTACTTC.

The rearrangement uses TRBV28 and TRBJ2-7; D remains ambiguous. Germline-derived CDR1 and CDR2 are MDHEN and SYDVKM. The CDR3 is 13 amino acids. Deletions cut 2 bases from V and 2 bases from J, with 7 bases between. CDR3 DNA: TGTGCCAGCAGTTTAAAGCGACCCTACGAGCAGTACTTC. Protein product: CASSLKRPYEQYF.

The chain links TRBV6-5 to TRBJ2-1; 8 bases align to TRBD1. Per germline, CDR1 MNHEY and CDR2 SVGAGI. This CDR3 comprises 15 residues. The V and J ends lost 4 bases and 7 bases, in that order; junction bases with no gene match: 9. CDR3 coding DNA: TGTGCCAGCAGTTCGCCGGGACAGGTCCGGAATGAGCAGTTCTTC. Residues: CASSSPGQVRNEQFF.

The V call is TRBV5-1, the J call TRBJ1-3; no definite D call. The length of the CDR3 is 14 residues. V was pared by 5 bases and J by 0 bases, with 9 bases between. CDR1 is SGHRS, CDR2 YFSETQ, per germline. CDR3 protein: CASSNDGSGNTIYF. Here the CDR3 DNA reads TGCGCCAGCAGTAACGACGGCTCTGGAAACACCATATATTTT. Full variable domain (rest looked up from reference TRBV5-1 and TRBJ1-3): KAGVTQTPRYLIKTRGQQVTLSCSPISGHRSVSWYQQTPGQGLQFLFEYFSETQRNKGNFPGRFSGRQFSNSRSEMNVSTLELGDSALYLCASSNDGSGNTIYFGEGSWLTVV.

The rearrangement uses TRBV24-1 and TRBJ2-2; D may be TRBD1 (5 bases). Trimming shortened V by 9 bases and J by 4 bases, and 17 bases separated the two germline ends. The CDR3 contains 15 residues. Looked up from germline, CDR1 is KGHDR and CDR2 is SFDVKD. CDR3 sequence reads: CATSYHQGTTGELFF. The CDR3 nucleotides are TGTGCCACCTCCTACCATCAGGGTACCACCGGGGAGCTGTTTTTT.

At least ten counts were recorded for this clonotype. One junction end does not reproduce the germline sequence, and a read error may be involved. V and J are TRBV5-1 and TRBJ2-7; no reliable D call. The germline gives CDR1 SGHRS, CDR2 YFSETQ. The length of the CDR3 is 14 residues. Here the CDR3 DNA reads TGTGCCAGCAGCTTTGGCCCGAGCTCCTACGAGCAGTACTTC. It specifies CASSFGPSSYEQYF.

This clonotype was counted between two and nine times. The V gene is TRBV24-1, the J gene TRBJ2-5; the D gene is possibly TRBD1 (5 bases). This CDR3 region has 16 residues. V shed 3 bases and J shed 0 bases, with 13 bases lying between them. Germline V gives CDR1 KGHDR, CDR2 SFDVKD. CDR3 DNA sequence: TGTGCCACCAGTGATCGAAGTGGACACAACCAAGAGACCCAGTACTTC. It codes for CATSDRSGHNQETQYF.

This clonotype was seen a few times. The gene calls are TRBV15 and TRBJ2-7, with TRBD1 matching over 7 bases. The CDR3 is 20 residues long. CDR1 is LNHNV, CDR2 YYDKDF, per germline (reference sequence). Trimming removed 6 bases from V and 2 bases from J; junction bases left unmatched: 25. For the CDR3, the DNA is TGTGCCACCAGTGGTAAAGGGCCAGCCACCCGGACAGGAATTACCTACGAGCAGTACTTC. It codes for CATSGKGPATRTGITYEQYF.